This T cell receptor (beta chain) was sequenced for a study of blood T cell repertoires in COVID-19. Looking at the study overall: Both acute and convalescent COVID-19 samples were obtained from the United States, Italy and Spain. T cells, B-cell-depleted T cells, or PBMCs provided the cDNA or gDNA that served as material.

TCRdb's copy holds only in-frame clones and misses some; the assay was immunoSEQ multiplex PCR. The sample holds around 16,000 clones, about 87% seen once. V was clipped by 4 bases and J by 8 bases, with 15 bases between them. Germline CDR1 and CDR2: SNHLY and FYNNEI. This CDR3 is built from 15 residues. The chain combines TRBV2 with TRBJ1-6; D is possibly TRBD1 (5 bases). The receptor was derived from a human donor in a cohort sampled during active COVID-19. Sequences were obtained from peripheral blood. CDR3 sequence: CASSAVNSRDSPLHF. CDR3 coding DNA: TGTGCCAGCAGTGCGGTCAACTCCAGGGATTCACCCCTCCACTTT.